One TCR beta chain is described in this entry. Its target is not known. Time point denoted: baseline pretreatment blood. Stated treatment: 15 Gy SBRT to primary tumor, nephrectomy 4 weeks later. This entry comes from a study of radiation and T cells in renal cell carcinoma. Study-wide context: Nephrectomy followed 15 Gy stereotactic body radiation by 4 weeks.

This CDR3 has 13 residues. Germline loops: CDR1 MNHEY, CDR2 SMNVEV (reference sequence). The trim removed 7 bases at V and 8 bases at J, leaving 9 bases unmatched. Study results and caveats: From baseline, blood top tumor clonotypes peaked at 2 weeks post-radiation. Without pretreatment biopsies, baseline tumor clonotype presence was undetermined.

Clones were sequenced by immunoSEQ multiplex PCR, and TCRdb holds only the in-frame ones, with some missing. Here the sample spans about 49,000 clones, roughly 84% being singletons. The receptor was derived from a woman between 70 and 85 years old with renal cell carcinoma. The chain combines TRBV27 with TRBJ1-2; 8 bases fit TRBD1. The specimen was blood, collected from a patient whose treatment included radiotherapy and nephrectomy. CDR3 sequence: CASTTNRGKGYTF. CDR3 DNA sequence: TGTGCCAGCACCACAAACAGGGGGAAAGGCTACACCTTC.